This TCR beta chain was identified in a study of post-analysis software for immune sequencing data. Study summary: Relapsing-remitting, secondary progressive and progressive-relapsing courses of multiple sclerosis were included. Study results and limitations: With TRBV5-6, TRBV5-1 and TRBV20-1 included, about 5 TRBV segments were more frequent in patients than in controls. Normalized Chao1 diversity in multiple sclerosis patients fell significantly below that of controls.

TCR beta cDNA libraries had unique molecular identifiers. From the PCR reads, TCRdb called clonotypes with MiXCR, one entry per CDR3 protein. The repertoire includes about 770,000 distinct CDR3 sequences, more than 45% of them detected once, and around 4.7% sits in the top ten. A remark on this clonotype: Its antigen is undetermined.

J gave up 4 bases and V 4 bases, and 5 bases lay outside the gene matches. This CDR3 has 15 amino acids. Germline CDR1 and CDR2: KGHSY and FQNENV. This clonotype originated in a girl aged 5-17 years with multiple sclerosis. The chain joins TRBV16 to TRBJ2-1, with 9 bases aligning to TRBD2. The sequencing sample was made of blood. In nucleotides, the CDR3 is TGTGCCAGCAGCCCCAATGCGGGAGGGTACAATGAGCAGTTCTTC. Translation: CASSPNAGGYNEQFF.